This T cell receptor beta chain was identified during a study of blood T cell repertoires in COVID-19. At the level of the study: Sources were T cells, B-cell-depleted T cells, or PBMCs; the material itself was cDNA or gDNA.

The CDR3 spans 12 residues. Trimming removed 4 bases from V and 12 bases from J; junction bases left unmatched: 6. Germline V lookup: CDR1 PRHDT, CDR2 FYEKMQ (reference sequence). Clones were read by immunoSEQ multiplex PCR, and TCRdb kept only the in-frame ones, dropping some. The profile shows around 200,000 clones, about 80% of them singletons. The genes are TRBV13 and TRBJ2-1; 7 bases match TRBD2. This TCR was sampled from a human donor in a cohort sampled during active COVID-19. The sequenced material came from peripheral blood. CDR3 amino acids: CASSSTGEGQFF. In DNA, the CDR3 is TGTGCCAGCAGCTCTACTGGGGAGGGGCAGTTCTTC.